This TCR beta chain was documented in a study of cytomegalovirus exposure and HLA in healthy donors. Study-wide results and caveats: TCR beta chain V- and J-gene trimming was linked, in a later analysis, to a missense variant in DCLRE1C.

In the PCR, 60 Vbeta and 13 Jbeta primers were used. Assay used: immunoSEQ multiplex PCR; TCRdb lists only in-frame clones, some missing. Seen here are about 170,000 clones, around four fifths observed once, and the top ten hold around 4.8%. Germline CDR1 SGHRS, CDR2 YFSETQ. Trimming took 2 bases from V and 7 from J; bases not matched to a gene: 4. The CDR3 consists of 14 residues. In the case of this clone: Its antigen is unidentified.

The sequenced sample was PBMCs. The clonotype comes from a girl under 18 in good health and CMV-seropositive. The rearrangement links TRBV5-1 to TRBJ2-1; 9 nucleotides align to TRBD2. The CDR3: CASSFRGGANEQFF. The CDR3 DNA is TGCGCCAGCAGCTTCCGCGGGGGGGCTAATGAGCAGTTCTTC. Full variable domain (missing parts from reference TRBV5-1 and TRBJ2-1): KAGVTQTPRYLIKTRGQQVTLSCSPISGHRSVSWYQQTPGQGLQFLFEYFSETQRNKGNFPGRFSGRQFSNSRSEMNVSTLELGDSALYLCASSFRGGANEQFFGPGTRLTVL.